What follows are 30 T cell receptor beta chains derived from one specimen sequenced in a study of blood T cell repertoires in COVID-19. Assay used: immunoSEQ multiplex PCR; TCRdb lists only in-frame clones, some missing. The profile covers approximately 300,000 clones, with roughly 91% appearing a single time and 1% taken by the ten largest. Specimen: peripheral blood. The receptors derive from a man in his fifties or sixties with active or convalescent COVID-19.

V usage is TRBV7-4 and J usage is TRBJ2-1, with 10 bases aligning to TRBD2. Germline V lookup: CDR1 SGHVT, CDR2 SQSDAQ. CDR3 length: 15 residues. The ends lost 5 bases at V and 7 bases at J; junction bases unmatched: 8. CDR3 loop: CASSRSGGASNEQFF. CDR3 in DNA: TGTGCCAGCAGCCGGAGCGGGGGGGCTTCGAATGAGCAGTTCTTC.

The chain is built from TRBV29-1 and TRBJ1-1; tentatively, D is TRBD1 (6 bases). V lost 7 bases, J lost 1 base, and 22 bases lay in between. There are 16 residues in the CDR3. Germline V CDR1 and CDR2: SQVTM, ANQGSEA. CDR3 in amino acids: CSGRTGKFQGNTEAFF. The CDR3, as DNA: TGCAGCGGCCGAACAGGGAAGTTTCAGGGGAACACTGAAGCTTTCTTT.

The V call is TRBV4-1, the J call TRBJ1-1, with 7 bases matching TRBD1. The trim removed 1 base at V and 0 bases at J, leaving 8 bases unmatched. Germline CDR1 MGHRA, CDR2 YSYEKL. The CDR3 spans 17 residues. The CDR3, as DNA: TGCGCCAGCAGCCAAGCGACAGGGAGAAGGATGAACACTGAAGCTTTCTTT. Amino acids: CASSQATGRRMNTEAFF.

The J gene is TRBJ1-1, the V gene TRBV28, with 7 positions matching TRBD1. Germline values: CDR1 MDHEN, CDR2 SYDVKM. This CDR3 comprises 15 residues. After removal of 5 bases from V and 1 base from J, the junction contained 7 bases not matched to a gene. The CDR3 protein is CASSGGTVGNTEAFF. The DNA for the CDR3 is TGTGCCAGCAGTGGGGGGACAGTTGGGAACACTGAAGCTTTCTTT.

This chain connects TRBV30 to TRBJ1-5; no clear D. V was cut by 2 bases and J by 0 bases, with 20 bases left in between. This CDR3 contains 18 residues. Germline V lookup: CDR1 GTSNPN, CDR2 SVGIG (reference sequence). The CDR3 bases are TGTGCCTGGAGTCCGGCGGGTTTTTCCAAAGTTAGCAATCAGCCCCAGCATTTT. Translating it yields CAWSPAGFSKVSNQPQHF.

The gene calls are TRBV4-2 and TRBJ1-1; a possible D gene is TRBD1 (6 bases). Germline CDR1 LGHNA, CDR2 YNFKEQ. The V and J ends lost 0 bases and 3 bases respectively, with 11 bases between them. This CDR3 region has 15 residues. The CDR3 DNA reads as TGTGCCAGCAGCCAAGATACCAACAGGGACACTGAAGCTTTCTTT. Its translation: CASSQDTNRDTEAFF.

This clone was observed a single time. The rearrangement uses TRBV7-3 and TRBJ2-3, with TRBD1 matching 10 bases. This CDR3 is built from 16 residues. Looked up from germline, CDR1 is SGHTA and CDR2 is FQGTGA. Trimming cost V 2 bases and J 4 bases; bases outside gene matches: 6. The DNA for the CDR3 is TGTGCCAGCAGCTTACTGGGGACAGGGGTATCAGATACGCAGTATTTT. It encodes CASSLLGTGVSDTQYF.

This chain links TRBV19 with TRBJ1-4, with D tentatively TRBD1 (5 bases). V shed 7 bases and J shed 5 bases, with 17 bases lying between them. The CDR3 loop spans 15 amino acids. CDR1 LNHDA and CDR2 SQIVND come from the germline V gene (reference sequence). The CDR3 sequence is CASTLIQGRNEKLFF. The CDR3 DNA sequence: TGTGCCAGTACTCTGATCCAGGGCAGGAATGAAAAACTGTTTTTT.

The chain recombines TRBV14 with TRBJ1-6; TRBD1 aligns across 8 bases. Germline V gene data show CDR1 as SGHDN and CDR2 as FVKESK. With 4 bases clipped from V and 10 bases from J, the junction kept 9 bases outside the gene matches. This CDR3 has 15 amino acids. In nucleotides, the CDR3 is TGTGCCAGCAGCCGAACAGGGGGGTCATTATCACCCCTCCACTTT. This codes for CASSRTGGSLSPLHF.

As for this clone: The sample contains more than one DNA sequence encoding this CDR3. The rearrangement joins TRBV4-3 to TRBJ2-5; 11 bases are a match to TRBD2. The CDR3 extends over 17 amino acids. J gave up 1 base and V 0 bases, and 4 bases lay outside the gene matches. Germline V lookup: CDR1 LGHNA, CDR2 YSLEER. The CDR3 protein is CASSQEELAGGQETQYF. DNA of the CDR3: TGCGCCAGCAGCCAAGAAGAGCTAGCGGGGGGCCAAGAGACCCAGTACTTC.

The chain has TRBV19 and TRBJ2-2; D might be TRBD1 (6 bases). The CDR3 sequence is 15 residues long. The V gene's germline CDR1 is LNHDA and CDR2 SQIVND (reference sequence). V dropped 2 bases and J dropped 3 bases, with 10 bases sitting between them. The CDR3 is CASSILTGDTGELFF. As DNA, the CDR3 is TGTGCCAGTAGTATATTGACAGGTGACACCGGGGAGCTGTTTTTT. Complete variable domain (other parts from reference TRBV19 and TRBJ2-2): DGGITQSPKYLFRKEGQNVTLSCEQNLNHDAMYWYRQDPGQGLRLIYYSQIVNDFQKGDIAEGYSVSREKKESFPLTVTSAQKNPTAFYLCASSILTGDTGELFFGEGSRLTVL.

This clone was detected only once. The gene calls are TRBV10-3 and TRBJ2-1; 12 bases match TRBD2. This CDR3 contains 15 residues. From germline, CDR1 is ENHRY and CDR2 SYGVKD. The ends lost 4 bases at V and 9 bases at J; junction bases unmatched: 7. Here the CDR3 DNA reads TGTGCCATCAGTGGGCCGCTAGCGGGAGGGAGTGAGCAGTTCTTC. Protein sequence: CAISGPLAGGSEQFF.

This rearrangement joins TRBV5-1 to TRBJ2-7; 7 bases fit TRBD1. Per germline, CDR1 SGHRS and CDR2 YFSETQ. Losses at the gene ends were 0 bases for V and 6 bases for J; bases not matched to a gene: 12. The CDR3 runs to 16 residues. The CDR3 loop is CASSLAGTVERAEQYF. The CDR3 region has the DNA TGCGCCAGCAGCTTGGCGGGGACAGTGGAGAGGGCCGAGCAGTACTTC.

The chain links TRBV2 to TRBJ1-3; a weak D match, TRBD1 (6 bases). The length of the CDR3 is 15 residues. Germline loops: CDR1 SNHLY, CDR2 FYNNEI. V was shortened by 6 bases and J by 0 bases, with 12 bases between the two germline ends. Here the CDR3 DNA reads TGTGCCAGCAGAGTAGGACAGTTCTCTGGAAACACCATATATTTT. Amino acids: CASRVGQFSGNTIYF.

J is TRBJ1-1 and V is TRBV5-1; 8 bases match TRBD1. V was pared by 4 bases and J by 5 bases, with 7 bases of the junction left unmatched. The CDR3 sequence is 14 residues long. Germline lookup yields CDR1 SGHRS and CDR2 YFSETQ. This CDR3 reads CASSMTGVETEAFF. The CDR3 bases are TGCGCCAGCAGCATGACAGGGGTTGAGACTGAAGCTTTCTTT.

The genes are TRBV11-2 and TRBJ2-7; TRBD2 matches 11 bases. This CDR3 has 18 residues. Losses at the gene ends were 4 bases for V and 0 bases for J; bases not matched to a gene: 11. The germline V gene encodes CDR1 SGHAT and CDR2 FQNNGV. The CDR3 region has the DNA TGTGCCAGCAGCTCCGGGGGAGGACTAGCGGGTTACTCCTACGAGCAGTACTTC. Its protein product is CASSSGGGLAGYSYEQYF.

This clone was observed a single time. The chain has TRBV3-1 (or the pseudogene TRBV3-2) and TRBJ2-1; D gene uncertain. Trimming took 4 bases from V and 6 from J, leaving 13 bases between them. The CDR3 contains 14 residues. Germline CDR1 LGHDT, CDR2 YNNKEL (reference sequence). The CDR3 nucleotides read TGTGCCAGCAGCCTCCGGGTCCCGGGCAATGAGCAGTTCTTC. It translates to CASSLRVPGNEQFF.

J is TRBJ1-1 and V is TRBV12-3 or TRBV12-4, with 8 nucleotides matching TRBD1. The CDR3 has 13 amino acids. V was pared by 6 bases and J by 7 bases, with 7 bases of the junction left unmatched. The CDR3, as DNA: TGTGCCAGCAGCCGTGGGACAGGTCGTGAAGCTTTCTTT. Translated, it gives CASSRGTGREAFF.

This sequence joins TRBV28 and TRBJ1-6, with D possibly matching TRBD1 (6 bases). Germline values: CDR1 MDHEN, CDR2 SYDVKM. V lost 7 bases and J lost 0, with 10 bases in between. The CDR3 extends over 15 amino acids. The CDR3 DNA sequence: TGTGCCAGCATCGACAGGTCCTCCTATAATTCACCCCTCCACTTT. Translating gives CASIDRSSYNSPLHF. Full variable domain (missing parts from reference TRBV28 and TRBJ1-6): DVKVTQSSRYLVKRTGEKVFLECVQDMDHENMFWYRQDPGLGLRLIYFSYDVKMKEKGDIPEGYSVSREKKERFSLILESASTNQTSMYLCASIDRSSYNSPLHFGNGTRLTVT.

V gene TRBV12-3 or TRBV12-4 combines with J gene TRBJ1-4, with 7 bases fitting TRBD1. This CDR3 has 13 residues. J gave up 11 bases and V 7 bases, and 10 bases lay outside the gene matches. The chain's CDR3 is CASMDRNRRKLFF. The CDR3 DNA is TGTGCCAGCATGGACAGGAATCGGAGGAAACTGTTTTTT.

V gene TRBV30 combines with J gene TRBJ1-5; tentatively, D is TRBD1 (5 bases). V gave up 2 bases and J gave up 5 bases, with 10 bases separating them. Germline V lookup: CDR1 GTSNPN, CDR2 SVGIG (reference sequence). The CDR3 spans 13 residues. This CDR3 reads CAWSSGMDQPQHF. The CDR3 DNA sequence: TGTGCCTGGAGTTCAGGGATGGATCAGCCCCAGCATTTT.

This chain connects TRBV28 to TRBJ2-7; 8 nucleotides align to TRBD2. With V trimmed by 2 bases and J by 0 bases, 12 bases remained unmatched. Germline CDR1 and CDR2: MDHEN and SYDVKM. CDR3 length: 18 amino acids. CDR3: CASSLPLAGTRPSYEQYF. The CDR3 region has the DNA TGTGCCAGCAGTTTACCCCTTGCCGGGACTAGACCCTCCTACGAGCAGTACTTC. The full variable domain, completed using reference TRBV28 and TRBJ2-7, is DVKVTQSSRYLVKRTGEKVFLECVQDMDHENMFWYRQDPGLGLRLIYFSYDVKMKEKGDIPEGYSVSREKKERFSLILESASTNQTSMYLCASSLPLAGTRPSYEQYFGPGTRLTVT.

In DNA form, the CDR3 reads TGTGCCAGCAGTTTGCCGACCGACACGAACGAGCAGTACTTC. This translates into CASSLPTDTNEQYF. The chain joins TRBV28 to TRBJ2-7; D is unresolved. Trimming took off 3 bases at V and 5 bases at J, with 14 bases between the two ends. CDR1 is MDHEN, CDR2 SYDVKM, per germline. This CDR3 has 14 amino acids.

CDR3 sequence: CASSLQGGAEFRAFF. In DNA form, the CDR3 reads TGTGCCAGCAGCTTGCAGGGAGGGGCCGAATTTCGAGCTTTCTTT. The J gene is TRBJ1-1, the V gene TRBV5-8; D is possibly TRBD1 (5 bases). The germline V and J ends were trimmed by 1 base and 10 bases, with 20 bases remaining between them. CDR1 SGHTS and CDR2 YDEGEE come from the germline V gene. The length of the CDR3 is 15 residues.

V is TRBV5-1 and J is TRBJ2-7, with TRBD1 matching 9 bases. The CDR3 runs to 16 residues. V dropped 4 bases and J dropped 6; count of bases not matched to a gene: 14. The germline CDR1 and CDR2 sequences are SGHRS and YFSETQ. The CDR3 region has the DNA TGCGCCAGCAGCCCCCCTTGGACAGGGGATTATGGCGAGCAGTACTTC. This translates into CASSPPWTGDYGEQYF.

The chain uses TRBV6-2 or TRBV6-3 and TRBJ2-5; maybe TRBD1 (6 bases). This CDR3 spans 14 amino acids. V dropped 3 bases and J dropped 2 bases, with 10 bases sitting between them. Germline CDR1 is MNHEY and CDR2 is SVGEGT. The chain's CDR3 is CASSYPDSQETQYF. In nucleotides, the CDR3 is TGTGCCAGCAGTTATCCGGACAGTCAAGAGACCCAGTACTTC.

This rearrangement joins TRBV7-2 to TRBJ1-1; tentative D call: TRBD1 (6 bases). The germline V gene encodes CDR1 SGHTA and CDR2 FQGNSA. Trimming stripped 3 bases from V and 5 bases from J, with 10 bases between. This CDR3 region has 13 residues. CDR3 sequence: CASSFRGWTEAFF. CDR3 nucleotides: TGTGCCAGCAGCTTCAGGGGTTGGACTGAAGCTTTCTTT.

This clone was seen a single time. V usage is TRBV4-3 and J usage is TRBJ1-2, with unresolved D. Germline V gives CDR1 LGHNA, CDR2 YSLEER. The CDR3 runs to 14 residues. V gave up 4 bases and J gave up 2 bases, with 11 bases separating them. CDR3 residues: CASSRSGGNYGYTF. CDR3 nucleotide sequence: TGCGCCAGCAGCCGGAGTGGCGGAAACTATGGCTACACCTTC.

The chain recombines TRBV24-1 with TRBJ2-7; 9 nucleotides line up with TRBD1. Unmatched junction bases numbered 3, after V lost 2 bases and J lost 2 bases. The length of the CDR3 is 15 residues. Germline V gene sequence: CDR1 KGHDR, CDR2 SFDVKD. CDR3 nucleotides: TGTGCCACCAGTGATTCGGGACAGGGAACCTACGAGCAGTACTTC. Its translation: CATSDSGQGTYEQYF.

The V call is TRBV7-2, the J call TRBJ2-5, with TRBD1 matching over 7 bases. This CDR3 is 19 amino acids long. J was trimmed by 1 base and V by 2 bases; bases with no gene match: 16. CDR1 is SGHTA, CDR2 FQGNSA, per germline. CDR3 nucleotide sequence: TGTGCCAGCAGCTTATTAGGGGGCCACTGGGAGCGGTTCCAAGAGACCCAGTACTTC. This sequence encodes CASSLLGGHWERFQETQYF.